Following are 24 T cell receptor beta chains from one sample sequenced in a study of CD4 T cells in relation to SARS-CoV-2 and coronaviruses (dated by TCRdb to the early 2020s). Receptors were amplified or captured by the immunoSEQ multiplex PCR assay. Sourced from immuneACCESS, this table was stored by TCRdb with only in-frame sequences that have V and J called. A share of the clones is absent; for the studies checked, an unresolved V gene accounts for under half, and the remainder has no known explanation. The sample table records tens of thousands of clones; 88% of these occur just once. The ten largest account for roughly 9% of the sample. The sample was memory CD4+ T cells from PBMCs. Reading the label with the study, this specimen's cell subset or site is: memory (non-naive) CD4+ T cells. These TCRs come from an adult with COVID-19.

This chain connects TRBV9 to TRBJ2-5; D unclear. CDR1 is SGDLS, CDR2 YYNGEE, per germline. This CDR3 comprises 12 residues. V was cut by 3 bases and J by 5 bases, with 8 bases left in between. CDR3 nucleotides: TGTGCCAGCAGCGCCGCAACGGAGACCCAGTACTTC. Its protein is CASSAATETQYF.

The chain has TRBV25-1 and TRBJ2-1; possible D gene TRBD1, 5 bases. The ends were cut back, 6 bases at V and 2 bases at J, with 5 bases in the middle. The V gene's germline CDR1 is MGHDK and CDR2 SYGVNS. This CDR3 has 12 amino acids. In DNA form, the CDR3 reads TGTGCCAGCAGACAGGCCTACAATGAGCAGTTCTTC. This translates into CASRQAYNEQFF.

This clone showed up just once. This rearrangement joins TRBV3-1 (or the pseudogene TRBV3-2) to TRBJ2-5, with D possibly matching TRBD2 (7 bases). Germline V CDR1 and CDR2: LGHDT, YNNKEL (reference sequence). The CDR3 is 17 residues long. V shed 0 bases and J shed 5 bases, with 19 bases lying between them. The CDR3 region is CASSQDRVGGRSETQYF. CDR3 coding DNA: TGTGCCAGCAGCCAAGATAGGGTCGGGGGGCGATCGGAGACCCAGTACTTC.

This clone was found a few times. The chain has TRBV5-8 and TRBJ1-5, with D tentatively TRBD1 (5 bases). The V end was cut by 0 bases, the J end by 0 bases, with 16 bases between. This CDR3 comprises 18 residues. Germline V CDR1 and CDR2: SGHTS, YDEGEE. The CDR3 region has the DNA TGTGCCAGCAGCTTGGCGAGCGTGGGGCGCCTTAGCAATCAGCCCCAGCATTTT. It is translated as CASSLASVGRLSNQPQHF.

This chain links TRBV12-3 or TRBV12-4 with TRBJ1-1; D is unresolved. V lost 3 bases and J 1 base, leaving 6 bases between the germline ends. This CDR3 comprises 13 residues. DNA for the CDR3: TGTGCCAGCAGTTTCGCAGGGAACACTGAAGCTTTCTTT. It translates to CASSFAGNTEAFF.

The chain recombines TRBV9 with TRBJ2-3, with D perhaps TRBD1 (6 bases). This CDR3 spans 14 amino acids. The ends were cut back, 0 bases at V and 3 bases at J, with 8 bases in the middle. CDR1 and CDR2 (germline): SGDLS, YYNGEE. In DNA, the CDR3 is TGTGCCAGCAGCGTAGCAAGGGGGACAGATACGCAGTATTTT. This sequence encodes CASSVARGTDTQYF. Full variable domain (missing parts from reference TRBV9 and TRBJ2-3): DSGVTQTPKHLITATGQRVTLRCSPRSGDLSVYWYQQSLDQGLQFLIQYYNGEERAKGNILERFSAQQFPDLHSELNLSSLELGDSALYFCASSVARGTDTQYFGPGTRLTVL.

This sequence joins TRBV10-1 and TRBJ2-5; perhaps D is TRBD1 or TRBD2 (5 bases each). Trimming shortened V by 2 bases and J by 5 bases, and 12 bases separated the two germline ends. CDR3 length equals 14 residues. Germline V gives CDR1 WNHNN, CDR2 SYGVQD (reference sequence). The CDR3 loop is CASSEGGTAETQYF. For the CDR3, the DNA is TGCGCCAGCAGTGAGGGGGGAACGGCCGAGACCCAGTACTTC.

The J gene is TRBJ1-1, the V gene TRBV6-5; 9 bases line up with TRBD1. The CDR3 length is 15 residues. J gave up 1 base and V 5 bases, and 5 bases lay outside the gene matches. Germline assignment: CDR1 MNHEY and CDR2 SVGAGI. The CDR3 sequence: CASSRTGGRNTEAFF. The CDR3 DNA reads as TGTGCCAGCAGTCGAACAGGGGGCAGGAACACTGAAGCTTTCTTT.

The rearrangement uses TRBV10-3 and TRBJ2-2; unclear D gene. Germline-derived CDR1 and CDR2 are ENHRY and SYGVKD. The CDR3 totals 14 residues. V was pared by 0 bases and J by 4 bases, with 6 bases between. The CDR3 region is CAISESKSTGELFF. The CDR3 region has the DNA TGTGCCATCAGTGAGTCAAAGAGCACCGGGGAGCTGTTTTTT.

This clone occurred a few times. The chain combines TRBV27 with TRBJ2-7; unclear D gene. This CDR3 comprises 14 residues. From germline, CDR1 is MNHEY and CDR2 SMNVEV (reference sequence). The V end was cut by 5 bases, the J end by 1 base, with 12 bases between. Here the CDR3 reads CASSLHGQSYEQYF. The DNA for the CDR3 is TGTGCCAGCAGTCTCCACGGGCAGTCCTACGAGCAGTACTTC.

The gene calls are TRBV7-9 and TRBJ1-2; TRBD1 might be the D (5 bases). Germline V gives CDR1 SEHNR, CDR2 FQNEAQ (reference sequence). Trimming cost V 5 bases and J 8 bases, with 15 bases left between them. The CDR3 loop spans 13 amino acids. The CDR3 region is CASSRVDSQGYTF. CDR3 DNA sequence: TGTGCCAGCAGCCGTGTCGACAGTCAAGGCTACACCTTC.

V usage is TRBV28 and J usage is TRBJ1-5; tentatively, D is TRBD1 (5 bases). This CDR3 comprises 14 residues. Germline lookup yields CDR1 MDHEN and CDR2 SYDVKM. V gave up 5 bases and J gave up 6 bases, with 14 bases separating them. The DNA for the CDR3 is TGTGCCAGCAGTCCTGCGGGGGTGACTCAGCCCCAGCATTTT. It codes for CASSPAGVTQPQHF.

V gene TRBV11-1 combines with J gene TRBJ1-3, with TRBD1 as a possible D gene (5 bases). Per germline, CDR1 SGHAT and CDR2 FQDESV (reference sequence). CDR3 length: 15 amino acids. Trimming pared 3 bases from V and 1 base from J, leaving 10 bases between. CDR3 sequence reads: CASSFGSGSGNTIYF. CDR3 nucleotides: TGTGCCAGCAGCTTCGGTTCAGGGTCTGGAAACACCATATATTTT.

CDR3 region: CASSTPGPTNEKLFF. CDR3 DNA sequence: TGTGCCAGTAGTACCCCAGGGCCCACTAATGAAAAACTGTTTTTT. The rearrangement joins TRBV19 to TRBJ1-4, with D perhaps matching TRBD1 (5 bases). CDR1 is LNHDA and CDR2 is SQIVND in the germline V gene (reference sequence). This CDR3 comprises 15 residues. Trimming left V 4 bases short and J 2 bases short, with 11 bases between.

The chain links TRBV9 to TRBJ2-2; D gene unclear. V lost 0 bases, J lost 1 base, and 4 bases lay in between. In germline, CDR1 is SGDLS, CDR2 YYNGEE. The CDR3 covers 14 residues. DNA for the CDR3: TGTGCCAGCAGCGTAGCGGTGAACACCGGGGAGCTGTTTTTT. This codes for CASSVAVNTGELFF.

As DNA, the CDR3 is TGTGCCAGCAGCCATGGGATTCAGCCCCAGCATTTT. Amino acid sequence: CASSHGIQPQHF. The gene calls are TRBV3-1 (or the pseudogene TRBV3-2) and TRBJ1-5; no definite D call. Germline V lookup: CDR1 LGHDT, CDR2 YNNKEL (reference sequence). V was pared by 3 bases and J by 6 bases, with 6 bases between. The CDR3 contains 12 residues.

This clone was counted once. The CDR3 nucleotides read TGTGCCAGCAGCGTTGCGGCGGGGGGGCCCTCGGAGACCCAGTACTTC. Translated: CASSVAAGGPSETQYF. This rearrangement joins TRBV9 to TRBJ2-5; 9 positions agree with TRBD2. Per the germline V gene, CDR1 is SGDLS and CDR2 is YYNGEE. CDR3 length equals 16 residues. With V trimmed by 2 bases and J by 5 bases, 10 bases remained unmatched.

CDR3 sequence reads: CASSSRAGYTDTQYF. CDR3 in DNA: TGTGCCAGCAGTTCCCGAGCGGGGTACACAGATACGCAGTATTTT. The chain has TRBV27 and TRBJ2-3, with 7 positions matching TRBD2. The J segment lost 2 bases and the V segment lost 4 bases, leaving 6 bases of the junction unmatched. Germline-derived CDR1 and CDR2 are MNHEY and SMNVEV (reference sequence). The CDR3 spans 15 residues.

The genes are TRBV10-3 and TRBJ2-2; possibly TRBD2 for D (5 bases). This CDR3 comprises 13 residues. Per germline, CDR1 ENHRY and CDR2 SYGVKD. Trimming pared 6 bases from V and 7 bases from J, leaving 12 bases between. CDR3 amino acids: CAIRVEGGGELFF. The CDR3 nucleotides are TGTGCCATCAGGGTCGAGGGTGGCGGGGAGCTGTTTTTT.

The chain links TRBV12-3 or TRBV12-4 to TRBJ1-2, with a tentative D call TRBD1 (5 bases). Trimming shortened V by 2 bases and J by 2 bases, and 6 bases separated the two germline ends. CDR3 size: 13 residues. Here the CDR3 reads CASSLPGNYGYTF. The CDR3 DNA reads TGTGCCAGCAGTTTACCAGGGAACTATGGCTACACCTTC.

This clone was seen a handful of times. CDR3 loop: CASSLGDRGYSNQPQHF. CDR3 in DNA: TGTGCCAGCAGCTTGGGAGACAGGGGTTATAGCAATCAGCCCCAGCATTTT. This chain connects TRBV5-6 to TRBJ1-5; 8 bases align to TRBD1. Per germline, CDR1 SGHDT and CDR2 YYEEEE. The CDR3 length is 17 residues. J gave up 0 bases and V 0 bases, and 5 bases lay outside the gene matches.

The chain couples TRBV19 to TRBJ1-2; a weak D match, TRBD1 (6 bases). This CDR3 has 14 residues. V shed 1 base and J shed 3 bases, with 9 bases lying between them. Germline CDR1 reads LNHDA; CDR2 reads SQIVND (reference sequence). The DNA of the CDR3 is TGTGCCAGTAGTATAGTTTCAGGGGACTATGGCTACACCTTC. Translation: CASSIVSGDYGYTF.

This clone has just one count. The chain couples TRBV5-1 to TRBJ1-2; D perhaps matches TRBD1 (5 bases). Trimming cost V 4 bases and J 1 base, with 17 bases left between them. This CDR3 has 16 amino acids. Germline assignment: CDR1 SGHRS and CDR2 YFSETQ. The chain's CDR3 is CASSQSQTVLNYGYTF. The CDR3 DNA reads as TGCGCCAGCAGCCAGTCTCAGACAGTCCTTAACTATGGCTACACCTTC.

V usage is TRBV28 and J usage is TRBJ1-6, with a tentative D call TRBD1 (5 bases). Germline assignment: CDR1 MDHEN and CDR2 SYDVKM. The CDR3 extends over 10 amino acids. CDR3 sequence: CASGSSPLHF. CDR3 DNA: TGTGCGTCAGGGAGCTCACCCCTCCACTTT.